The 29 T cell receptor beta chains listed next were all sequenced from one sample in a study of T cell repertoires in cytomegalovirus infection. TCRdb passed the reads through MiXCR, listing each CDR3 protein once. Here the sample spans about 250,000 distinct CDR3 sequences, 5% to 8.5% being singletons. Input material: PBMCs. Source of these receptors: a human donor in good health (CMV status not recorded). Some clones in this sample may be carry-over from other donors' samples.

On this clonotype: Relative to the germline gene, one junction end is altered; a read error may explain this. The CDR3 DNA follows: TGCGCCAGCAGCCGCGAACCGACAGGGTACTATGGCTACACCTTC. It specifies CASSREPTGYYGYTF. The chain has TRBV7-2 and TRBJ1-2, with 7 bases lining up with TRBD1. This CDR3 spans 15 amino acids. Germline V gene sequence: CDR1 SGHTA, CDR2 FQGNSA. Filled out from reference TRBV7-2 and TRBJ1-2, the complete variable domain reads GAGVSQSPSNKVTEKGKDVELRCDPISGHTALYWYRQSLGQGLEFLIYFQGNSAPDKSGLPSDRFSAERTGGSVSTLTIQRTQQEDSAVYLCASSREPTGYYGYTFGSGTRLTVV.

This clonotype was counted at least ten times. The chain links TRBV7-2 to TRBJ1-5; the D gene is possibly TRBD1 (5 bases). V lost 2 bases to trimming and J lost 3 bases, with 14 bases between them. The CDR3 length is 16 residues. Germline V gives CDR1 SGHTA, CDR2 FQGNSA. CDR3 sequence: CASSLFSRDTNQPQHF. CDR3 in DNA: TGTGCCAGCAGCTTATTTTCCAGGGATACCAATCAGCCCCAGCATTTT.

This clonotype came up a few times. The V call is TRBV12-5, the J call TRBJ2-1; maybe TRBD1 (6 bases). Trimming stripped 6 bases from V and 9 bases from J, with 27 bases between. The germline V gene encodes CDR1 LGHNT and CDR2 FRNRAP. This CDR3 comprises 17 residues. Written as DNA, the CDR3 is TGTGCTAGTGGGCCTTCGTTGGGCTCACAAGGGGGAGTTGAGCAGTTCTTC. Amino acid sequence: CASGPSLGSQGGVEQFF.

This clonotype appeared many times. The chain couples TRBV20-1 to TRBJ2-1; 10 bases line up with TRBD1. Germline V gene data show CDR1 as DFQATT and CDR2 as SNEGSKA (reference sequence). Trimming took 3 bases from V and 9 from J; bases not matched to a gene: 2. This CDR3 contains 12 residues. The CDR3 DNA sequence: TGCAGTGCTAGGGGACAGGGGACTGAGCAGTTCTTC. It yields the protein CSARGQGTEQFF.

There are many counts of this clonotype. V and J are TRBV28 and TRBJ2-1; 8 bases are shared with TRBD2. The CDR3 is made up of 17 amino acids. The germline gives CDR1 MDHEN, CDR2 SYDVKM. J lost 1 base, V lost 4 bases, and 9 bases had no gene match. The CDR3 sequence is CASSSPALAVSYNEQFF. Here the CDR3 DNA reads TGTGCCAGCAGTTCCCCCGCACTAGCGGTATCCTACAATGAGCAGTTCTTC.

This clonotype occurred many times. The chain employs TRBV20-1 and TRBJ2-1, with 10 bases identical to TRBD2. The CDR3 covers 19 residues. Looked up from germline, CDR1 is DFQATT and CDR2 is SNEGSKA (reference sequence). J lost 3 bases, V lost 0 bases, and 14 bases had no gene match. CDR3 protein: CSARDTGAGGHDYYNEQFF. DNA for the CDR3: TGCAGTGCTAGAGATACAGGAGCGGGGGGGCATGACTACTACAATGAGCAGTTCTTC.

This clonotype was found many times. The rearrangement joins TRBV12-3 or TRBV12-4 to TRBJ1-4; perhaps TRBD1 as D (5 bases). The length of the CDR3 is 16 residues. The germline V and J ends were trimmed by 5 bases and 0 bases, with 13 bases remaining between them. CDR3 nucleotide sequence: TGTGCCAGCAGTAGGGACGCCTACGCAACTAATGAAAAACTGTTTTTT. The encoded protein is CASSRDAYATNEKLFF.

This clonotype was recorded many times. The chain uses TRBV7-2 and TRBJ2-3; D tentatively reads TRBD1 or TRBD2 (5 bases each). CDR1 SGHTA and CDR2 FQGNSA come from the germline V gene. CDR3 size: 16 residues. Trimming pared 5 bases from V and 0 bases from J, leaving 15 bases between. CDR3 protein: CASSPGLDTSTDTQYF. In DNA, the CDR3 is TGTGCCAGCAGCCCAGGACTGGACACTAGCACAGATACGCAGTATTTT.

In its sample, this clonotype was seen a few times. DNA for the CDR3: TGTGCCAGCAGCCAAGAACTCTTGGTAAAGCAGTATTTT. It is translated as CASSQELLVKQYF. The V and J genes are TRBV14 and TRBJ2-3, with D unclear. The CDR3 spans 13 residues. The V gene lost 0 bases and the J gene lost 11 bases, with 12 bases spanning the gap. Germline V gives CDR1 SGHDN, CDR2 FVKESK.

This clonotype was observed many times. V gene TRBV7-2 combines with J gene TRBJ1-1; 7 bases fit TRBD1. Looked up from germline, CDR1 is SGHTA and CDR2 is FQGNSA. Losses at the gene ends were 5 bases for V and 1 base for J; bases not matched to a gene: 7. The CDR3 has 15 amino acids. CDR3: CASSPTGQQNTEAFF. The CDR3 nucleotides are TGTGCCAGCAGCCCCACGGGACAGCAGAACACTGAAGCTTTCTTT.

This clonotype was counted at least ten times. This rearrangement joins TRBV7-2 to TRBJ2-1; 9 bases match TRBD1. Looked up from germline, CDR1 is SGHTA and CDR2 is FQGNSA. The V segment lost 6 bases and the J segment 3 bases; nucleotides outside the gene matches: 6. This CDR3 comprises 15 residues. The CDR3 sequence: CASSAGTGNYNEQFF. CDR3 coding DNA: TGTGCCAGCAGTGCCGGGACAGGGAACTACAATGAGCAGTTCTTC.

The chain is built from TRBV14 and TRBJ1-6, with 7 bases aligning to TRBD1. Germline V gene sequence: CDR1 SGHDN, CDR2 FVKESK. The V segment lost 1 base and the J segment 10 bases; nucleotides outside the gene matches: 13. The CDR3 sequence is 17 residues long. CDR3 protein: CASSQGNRTGRGSPLHF. DNA of the CDR3: TGTGCCAGCAGCCAAGGGAACCGGACAGGCCGAGGCTCACCCCTCCACTTT.

In its sample, this clonotype was seen many times. The chain combines TRBV20-1 with TRBJ1-5, with 7 bases that match TRBD1. Trimming at V came to 4 bases and at J to 4 bases, leaving 7 bases not matched to a gene. The CDR3 covers 14 residues. From germline, CDR1 is DFQATT and CDR2 SNEGSKA (reference sequence). CDR3 region: CSATLTGLNQPQHF. CDR3 DNA sequence: TGCAGTGCTACACTGACAGGGTTGAATCAGCCCCAGCATTTT.

This clonotype has at least ten counts. CDR3 bases: TGCAGTGCTAGAGGTTTAAGGGACAGCGAGAGCTCCTACAATGAGCAGTTCTTC. Translating gives CSARGLRDSESSYNEQFF. V gene TRBV20-1 combines with J gene TRBJ2-1, with 7 nucleotides matching TRBD1. Germline loops: CDR1 DFQATT, CDR2 SNEGSKA (reference sequence). Trimming at V came to 1 base and at J to 0 bases, leaving 12 bases not matched to a gene. The CDR3 has 18 residues.

The table lists this clonotype with many counts. The chain recombines TRBV3-1 with TRBJ2-1; 9 bases line up with TRBD1. The CDR3 length is 16 residues. J gave up 3 bases and V 2 bases, and 5 bases lay outside the gene matches. Germline-derived CDR1 and CDR2 are LGHDT and YNNKEL (reference sequence). CDR3 coding DNA: TGTGCCAGCAGCCAATGGGACAGGGCAAACTACAATGAGCAGTTCTTC. Its translation: CASSQWDRANYNEQFF.

The table lists this clonotype with many counts. The chain's CDR3 is CSARGPAGGNEQFF. The CDR3 DNA reads as TGCAGTGCTAGAGGGCCAGCGGGGGGCAATGAGCAGTTCTTC. The chain is built from TRBV20-1 and TRBJ2-1, with 9 bases identical to TRBD2. The CDR3 sequence is 14 residues long. Germline loops: CDR1 DFQATT, CDR2 SNEGSKA (reference sequence). V lost 1 base, J lost 6 bases, and 4 bases stayed unmatched.

This clonotype was detected only a few times. This chain connects TRBV5-1 to TRBJ1-1; possible D gene TRBD1, 5 bases. The V gene lost 5 bases and the J gene lost 4 bases, with 12 bases spanning the gap. The length of the CDR3 is 13 residues. The germline V gene encodes CDR1 SGHRS and CDR2 YFSETQ. DNA of the CDR3: TGCGCCAGCAGTTGGGACTGGGGCACTGAAGCTTTCTTT. Its translation: CASSWDWGTEAFF.

The chain links TRBV29-1 to TRBJ2-7; D is unclear. The CDR3 runs to 14 residues. Trimming took 6 bases from V and 5 from J, leaving 20 bases between them. Germline values: CDR1 SQVTM, CDR2 ANQGSEA. CDR3 amino acids: CSVTLSGLWDEQYF. DNA for the CDR3: TGCAGCGTAACCTTGTCGGGTCTTTGGGACGAGCAGTACTTC.

This clonotype was seen ten or more times. The chain employs TRBV6-1 and TRBJ1-1, with D hard to call. This CDR3 is 12 amino acids long. V lost 1 base, J lost 4 bases, and 4 bases lay in between. CDR1 is MNHNS, CDR2 SASEGT, per germline. The CDR3 region has the DNA TGTGCCAGCAGTGAAGGGGGCACTGAAGCTTTCTTT. Encoded protein: CASSEGGTEAFF.

This clonotype showed up many times. The J gene is TRBJ2-1, the V gene TRBV2, with a possible D match to TRBD1 (6 bases). The CDR3 totals 14 residues. V was shortened by 8 bases and J by 3 bases, with 14 bases between the two germline ends. Germline values: CDR1 SNHLY, CDR2 FYNNEI. For the CDR3, the DNA is TGTGCCAGCGGGGACACCTACATCTACAATGAGCAGTTCTTC. Protein product: CASGDTYIYNEQFF. Based on the CDR3 plus reference TRBV2 and TRBJ2-1, the full variable domain is EPEVTQTPSHQVTQMGQEVILRCVPISNHLYFYWYRQILGQKVEFLVSFYNNEISEKSEIFDDQFSVERPDGSNFTLKIRSTKLEDSAMYFCASGDTYIYNEQFFGPGTRLTVL.

This clonotype came up a few times. The chain combines TRBV20-1 with TRBJ1-1; TRBD1 agrees at 10 bases. Per germline, CDR1 DFQATT and CDR2 SNEGSKA (reference sequence). Trimming cost V 6 bases and J 3 bases; bases outside gene matches: 13. The CDR3 contains 16 residues. CDR3 in amino acids: CSAVDRGPPRDTEAFF. The CDR3 coding sequence is TGCAGTGCCGTAGACAGGGGGCCACCTCGGGACACTGAAGCTTTCTTT.

This clonotype was seen repeatedly, ten times or more. This chain uses TRBV6-1 with TRBJ1-5; unclear D gene. Trimming removed 7 bases from V and 5 bases from J, with 9 bases in between. Germline CDR1 and CDR2: MNHNS and SASEGT. The CDR3 length is 12 residues. The CDR3 is CASMIGDQPQHF. The CDR3 coding sequence is TGTGCCAGCATGATCGGGGATCAGCCCCAGCATTTT.

This clonotype was counted many times. J is TRBJ2-5 and V is TRBV5-6; TRBD1 matches 9 bases. This CDR3 is 14 amino acids long. V trimming: 4 bases; J trimming: 4 bases; junction bases outside the gene matches: 5. Germline CDR1 and CDR2: SGHDT and YYEEEE. CDR3 protein: CASSLGQGAETQYF. The CDR3 DNA sequence: TGTGCCAGCAGCCTGGGACAGGGAGCAGAGACCCAGTACTTC.

This clonotype appeared a few times. The gene calls are TRBV5-6 and TRBJ2-3; 9 bases line up with TRBD2. Germline CDR1 reads SGHDT; CDR2 reads YYEEEE. The CDR3 runs to 15 residues. Germline trimming cut 7 bases from V and 5 bases from J; bases unmatched to any gene: 11. CDR3 nucleotides: TGTGCCAGCGGGGGCAGCGGGGGGTCAGGAGATACGCAGTATTTT. Its translation: CASGGSGGSGDTQYF.

The chain carries TRBV14 and TRBJ2-7, with no clear D. Germline V gene lookup returns CDR1 SGHDN and CDR2 FVKESK. The length of the CDR3 is 12 residues. V lost 6 bases, J lost 1 base, and 7 bases lay in between. As DNA, the CDR3 is TGTGCCAGCAGTTTCCAATCCTACGAGCAGTACTTC. It codes for CASSFQSYEQYF.

This clonotype was detected many times. The chain recombines TRBV7-7 with TRBJ2-5; 10 nucleotides align to TRBD1. Germline V gene sequence: CDR1 SSHAT, CDR2 FNYEAQ (reference sequence). With V trimmed by 5 bases and J by 6 bases, 12 bases remained unmatched. The CDR3 totals 16 residues. The CDR3 region is CASSPRTGTGEKTQYF. The CDR3 DNA sequence: TGTGCCAGCAGCCCAAGAACCGGGACAGGGGAGAAGACCCAGTACTTC.

In this sample, this clonotype turned up many times. This may arise from a read error, as a much more abundant clone is one base away. This chain links TRBV11-2 with TRBJ1-5; D gene unclear. The ends were cut back, 2 bases at V and 6 bases at J, with 8 bases in the middle. There are 13 residues in the CDR3. Germline V gives CDR1 SGHAT, CDR2 FQNNGV. The CDR3 sequence is CASSLNSGQPQHF. In DNA, the CDR3 is TGTGCCAGCAGCTTAAACTCGGGTCAGCCCCAGCATTTT. Using reference TRBV11-2 and TRBJ1-5 for the parts outside the CDR3, the full variable domain is EAGVAQSPRYKIIEKRQSVAFWCNPISGHATLYWYQQILGQGPKLLIQFQNNGVVDDSQLPKDRFSAERLKGVDSTLKIQPAKLEDSAVYLCASSLNSGQPQHFGDGTRLSIL.

This clonotype was observed many times. The chain joins TRBV7-2 to TRBJ1-4; 11 nucleotides match TRBD1. Per the germline V gene, CDR1 is SGHTA and CDR2 is FQGNSA. The CDR3 length is 16 residues. V was pared by 2 bases and J by 8 bases, with 7 bases of the junction left unmatched. CDR3 in DNA: TGTGCCAGCAGCTTATTTGCTGGGACAGGGGGAGAAAAACTGTTTTTT. Translated, it gives CASSLFAGTGGEKLFF.

Ten or more counts support this clonotype. The chain couples TRBV7-9 to TRBJ2-1; tentatively, D is TRBD1 or TRBD2 (5 bases each). This CDR3 has 13 amino acids. V lost 1 base and J lost 9, with 10 bases in between. The germline V gene encodes CDR1 SEHNR and CDR2 FQNEAQ (reference sequence). The CDR3: CASSLDTGGEQFF. The CDR3 nucleotides are TGTGCCAGCAGCTTAGATACTGGGGGTGAGCAGTTCTTC.